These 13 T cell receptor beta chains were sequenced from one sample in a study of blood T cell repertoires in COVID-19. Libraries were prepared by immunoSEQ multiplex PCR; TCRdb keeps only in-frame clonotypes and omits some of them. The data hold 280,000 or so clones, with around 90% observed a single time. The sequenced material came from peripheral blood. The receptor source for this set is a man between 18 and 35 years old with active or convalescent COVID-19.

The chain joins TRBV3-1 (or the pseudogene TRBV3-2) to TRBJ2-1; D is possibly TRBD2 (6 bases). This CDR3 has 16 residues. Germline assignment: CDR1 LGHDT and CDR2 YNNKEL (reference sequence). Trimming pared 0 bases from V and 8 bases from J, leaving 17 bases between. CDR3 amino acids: CASSQDNRQGGDEQFF. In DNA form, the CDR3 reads TGTGCCAGCAGCCAAGATAACCGCCAGGGAGGCGATGAGCAGTTCTTC.

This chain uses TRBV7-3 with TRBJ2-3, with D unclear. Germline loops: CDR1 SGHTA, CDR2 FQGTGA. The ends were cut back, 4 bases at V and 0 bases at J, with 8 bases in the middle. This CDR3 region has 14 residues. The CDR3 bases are TGTGCCAGCAGCTCCCCCCTAAGCACAGATACGCAGTATTTT. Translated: CASSSPLSTDTQYF.

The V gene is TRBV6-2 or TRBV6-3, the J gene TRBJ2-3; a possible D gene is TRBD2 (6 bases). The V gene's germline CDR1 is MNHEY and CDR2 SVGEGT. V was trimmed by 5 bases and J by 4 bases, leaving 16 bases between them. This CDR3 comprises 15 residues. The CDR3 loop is CASSKTRTMADTQYF. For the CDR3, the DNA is TGTGCCAGCAGTAAGACCAGGACTATGGCAGATACGCAGTATTTT.

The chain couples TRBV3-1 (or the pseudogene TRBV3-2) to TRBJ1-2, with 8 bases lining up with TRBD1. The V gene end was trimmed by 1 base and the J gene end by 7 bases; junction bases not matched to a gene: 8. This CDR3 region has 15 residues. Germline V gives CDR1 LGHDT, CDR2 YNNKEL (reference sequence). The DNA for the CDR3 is TGTGCCAGCAGCCAAGTGGGTCAGGGGGCCAGTGGCTACACCTTC. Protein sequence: CASSQVGQGASGYTF.

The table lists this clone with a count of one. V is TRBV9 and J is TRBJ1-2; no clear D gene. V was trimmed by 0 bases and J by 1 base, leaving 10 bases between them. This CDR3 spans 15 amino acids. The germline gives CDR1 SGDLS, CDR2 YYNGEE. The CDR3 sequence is CASSVGRRLNYGYTF. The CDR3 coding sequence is TGTGCCAGCAGCGTAGGGAGGAGGCTTAACTATGGCTACACCTTC.

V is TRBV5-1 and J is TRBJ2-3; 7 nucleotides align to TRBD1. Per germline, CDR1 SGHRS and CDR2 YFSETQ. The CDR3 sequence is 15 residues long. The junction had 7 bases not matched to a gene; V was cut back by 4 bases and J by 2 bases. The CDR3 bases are TGCGCCAGCAGCCCGGGACAGATAAACACAGATACGCAGTATTTT. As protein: CASSPGQINTDTQYF.

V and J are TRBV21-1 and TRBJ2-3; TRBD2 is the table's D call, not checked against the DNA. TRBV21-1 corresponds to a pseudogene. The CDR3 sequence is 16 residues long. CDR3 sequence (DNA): TGTGCCAGCAGCCCCAGGACTAGCGGGGTTTCGGATACGCAGTATTTT. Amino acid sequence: CASSPRTSGVSDTQYF.

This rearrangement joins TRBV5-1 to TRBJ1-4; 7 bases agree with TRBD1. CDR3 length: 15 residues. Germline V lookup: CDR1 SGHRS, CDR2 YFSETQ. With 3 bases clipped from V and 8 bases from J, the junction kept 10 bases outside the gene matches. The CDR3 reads CASSSTTGVGEKLFF. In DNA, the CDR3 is TGCGCCAGCAGCTCAACTACAGGGGTAGGGGAAAAACTGTTTTTT. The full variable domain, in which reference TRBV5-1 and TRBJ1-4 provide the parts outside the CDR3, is KAGVTQTPRYLIKTRGQQVTLSCSPISGHRSVSWYQQTPGQGLQFLFEYFSETQRNKGNFPGRFSGRQFSNSRSEMNVSTLELGDSALYLCASSSTTGVGEKLFFGSGTQLSVL.

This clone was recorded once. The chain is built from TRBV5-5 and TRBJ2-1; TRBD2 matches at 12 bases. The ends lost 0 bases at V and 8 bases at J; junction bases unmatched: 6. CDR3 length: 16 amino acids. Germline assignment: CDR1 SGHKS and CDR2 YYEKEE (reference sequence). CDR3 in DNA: TGTGCCAGCAGCTTGGCTCTAGCGGGGGGGCGGCATGAGCAGTTCTTC. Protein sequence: CASSLALAGGRHEQFF.

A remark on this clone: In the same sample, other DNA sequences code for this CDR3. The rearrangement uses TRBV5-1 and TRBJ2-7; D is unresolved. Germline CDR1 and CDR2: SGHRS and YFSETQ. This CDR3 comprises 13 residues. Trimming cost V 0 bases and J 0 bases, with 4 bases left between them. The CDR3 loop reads CASSLAGSYEQYF. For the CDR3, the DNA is TGCGCCAGCAGCTTGGCCGGCTCCTACGAGCAGTACTTC.

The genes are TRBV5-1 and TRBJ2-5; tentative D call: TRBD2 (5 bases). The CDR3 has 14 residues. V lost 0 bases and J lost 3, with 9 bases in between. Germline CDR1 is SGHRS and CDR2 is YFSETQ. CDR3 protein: CASSLDLGEETQYF. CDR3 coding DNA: TGCGCCAGCAGCTTGGACCTCGGGGAAGAGACCCAGTACTTC.

Here the CDR3 reads CASGASTNTEAFF. Written as DNA, the CDR3 is TGCGCCAGCGGAGCAAGTACGAACACTGAAGCTTTCTTT. The chain carries TRBV5-1 and TRBJ1-1; D is ambiguous. V lost 7 bases and J 1 base, leaving 11 bases between the germline ends. CDR3 size: 13 residues. Germline CDR1 SGHRS, CDR2 YFSETQ.

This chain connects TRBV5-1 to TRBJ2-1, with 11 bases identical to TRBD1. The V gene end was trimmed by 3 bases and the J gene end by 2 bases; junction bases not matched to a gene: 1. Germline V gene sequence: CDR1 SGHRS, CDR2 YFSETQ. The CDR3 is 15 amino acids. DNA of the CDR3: TGCGCCAGCAGCTCGGGACAGGGGGCCTACAATGAGCAGTTCTTC. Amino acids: CASSSGQGAYNEQFF.